A selection of T cell receptor beta chains follows, all from one sample in a study of OX40 agonist ivuxolimab in advanced cancers. Sequenced by immunoSEQ multiplex PCR; TCRdb stores in-frame clones only, minus some. The sample contains about 67,000 clones, roughly 81% of which appear only once. The source was CD4+ or CD8+ T cells sorted from blood, collected in a trial of the OX40 agonist ivuxolimab. The receptors here all came from an adult with an advanced solid tumor such as melanoma, head and neck, liver or kidney cancer. CDR3s include the opening cysteine and the closing phenylalanine or tryptophan. The D gene is left open where the match is weak. Size is stated for part of the rows, as once, few or many counts, or as a class when the clone is expanded.

j_call clone_size v_call d_call cdr3_length cdr3_aa
TRBJ2-2 NA TRBV28 TRBD2 14 CATSTRTSPGELFF
TRBJ2-2 few TRBV30 TRBD1 13 CAWNRGLTGELFF
TRBJ1-1 few TRBV27 NA 13 CASSLTADTEAFF
TRBJ1-2 few TRBV7-8 NA 16 CASSLAWADTNYGYTF
TRBJ1-4 NA TRBV18 TRBD1 15 CASSHPGTANEKLFF
TRBJ2-7 NA TRBV5-5 NA 13 CASSLGRDYEQYF
TRBJ2-5 NA TRBV6-1 NA 14 CASRSAPARETQYF
TRBJ1-1 few TRBV10-3 TRBD1 15 CAITQRQGSGTEAFF
TRBJ1-2 NA TRBV2 NA 14 CASSEGMADYGYTF
TRBJ2-1 NA TRBV19 TRBD2 14 CASSAGGGYNEQFF
TRBJ2-7 NA TRBV27 TRBD1 17 CASSFSVPRGSSYEQYF
TRBJ2-4 NA TRBV5-4 NA 14 CASSPSDTPGIQYF
TRBJ2-3 NA TRBV21-1 NA 15 CAILTSSHSTDTQYF
TRBJ1-2 NA TRBV4-2 NA 17 CASSPVWPAADRYGYTF
TRBJ1-5 NA TRBV18 NA 13 CASSPGKGQPQHF
TRBJ2-7 NA TRBV18 TRBD1 15 CASSPPGQGAYEQYF
TRBJ1-6 NA TRBV7-2 TRBD1 16 CASSLETRGLLSPLHF
TRBJ2-1 NA TRBV10-1 TRBD2 14 CARTPSGCYNEQFF
TRBJ2-7 NA TRBV28 TRBD1 16 CASSLSGTGGGYEQYF
TRBJ2-7 NA TRBV23-1 TRBD2 16 CASSPPTSGASYEQYF